This T cell receptor beta chain derives from a study of T cells in Graves' hyperthyroidism and ophthalmopathy. Study as a whole: Peripheral blood draws took place at initial diagnosis, ahead of any treatment. Broader study findings: A model using 13 V-J features told ophthalmopathy apart from stable hyperthyroidism. Most expanded thyroid clonotypes above 0.001 recurred in blood.

After removal of 2 bases from V and 6 bases from J, the junction contained 5 bases not matched to a gene. CDR1 and CDR2 from the germline V gene are SEHNR and FQNEAQ (reference sequence). This CDR3 is 15 amino acids long. What was amplified from RNA transcripts were TCR beta CDR3 regions. When the TCR CDR3 underwent first-round RT-PCR, the HTBI primer set was used. TCRdb redid the calling of the multiplex PCR reads with MiXCR, one entry per CDR3 protein. The repertoire holds 200,000 to 250,000 distinct CDR3 sequences, with around 17% as singletons. The sample holds many counts of this clonotype. The antigen is undetermined. Patients affected by ophthalmopathy presented a Clinical Activity Score of at least 3, a NOSPECS grade of at least 4, and disease duration below 3 months.

Sample: blood. This rearrangement joins TRBV7-9 to TRBJ2-3, with 10 bases identical to TRBD2. The TCR sequence derives from a woman between 18 and 29 years old with Graves' ophthalmopathy. This CDR3 is CASSLKAGGPDTQYF. The CDR3 coding sequence is TGTGCCAGCAGCTTAAAAGCGGGAGGGCCGGATACGCAGTATTTT.